A single sample gave rise to the 6 T cell receptor beta chains below, sequenced in a study of cytomegalovirus exposure and HLA in healthy donors. Both 60 Vbeta primers and 13 Jbeta primers went into the PCR. Clones were read by immunoSEQ multiplex PCR, and TCRdb kept only the in-frame ones, dropping some. The sample holds around 100,000 clones. Sequenced sample: PBMCs. The receptors originated from a middle-aged man in good health and CMV-seropositive.

The chain joins TRBV7-6 to TRBJ1-4; D may be TRBD1 (6 bases). Germline V CDR1 and CDR2: SGHVS, FNYEAQ. The CDR3 has 13 amino acids. Trimming removed 2 bases at V and 14 bases at J, with 15 bases between. CDR3 protein: CASSLSLQGKLFF. The CDR3 DNA reads TGTGCCAGCAGCTTATCATTACAGGGCAAGCTGTTTTTT.

The J gene is TRBJ1-1, the V gene TRBV5-1, with 10 bases that match TRBD1. Per germline, CDR1 SGHRS and CDR2 YFSETQ. V was pared by 4 bases and J by 6 bases, with 6 bases of the junction left unmatched. The CDR3 covers 14 residues. The CDR3 sequence is CASSATGGGSEAFF. As DNA, the CDR3 is TGCGCCAGCAGCGCGACAGGGGGCGGGTCTGAAGCTTTCTTT.

The V call is TRBV7-9, the J call TRBJ2-3; TRBD2 is a possible D gene (6 bases). CDR3 length equals 18 residues. V dropped 2 bases and J dropped 0 bases, with 18 bases sitting between them. Germline CDR1 SEHNR, CDR2 FQNEAQ (reference sequence). CDR3: CASSLRADAGFSTDTQYF. The CDR3 DNA sequence: TGTGCCAGCAGCTTAAGGGCTGACGCGGGATTTAGCACAGATACGCAGTATTTT.

The chain is built from TRBV10-2 and TRBJ1-1; a possible D gene is TRBD1 (5 bases). V dropped 6 bases and J dropped 3 bases, with 11 bases sitting between them. This CDR3 has 13 residues. Germline CDR1 is WSHSY and CDR2 is SAAADI. CDR3 coding DNA: TGCGCCAGCAGGGTGGGACTTGACACTGAAGCTTTCTTT. Protein: CASRVGLDTEAFF.

The chain uses TRBV6-5 and TRBJ2-1; 8 positions agree with TRBD1. V shed 6 bases and J 3 bases; nucleotides not matched to a gene: 7. There are 15 residues in the CDR3. Per the germline V gene, CDR1 is MNHEY and CDR2 is SVGAGI. This CDR3 is CASSRTGKNYNEQFF. DNA of the CDR3: TGTGCCAGCAGCCGGACAGGGAAAAACTACAATGAGCAGTTCTTC.

The V and J genes are TRBV7-2 and TRBJ2-7; D not resolved. The length of the CDR3 is 12 residues. From germline, CDR1 is SGHTA and CDR2 FQGNSA. The V gene lost 3 bases and the J gene lost 0 bases, with 3 bases spanning the gap. The CDR3: CASSFSSYEQYF. The CDR3 DNA follows: TGTGCCAGCAGCTTTAGCTCCTACGAGCAGTACTTC.